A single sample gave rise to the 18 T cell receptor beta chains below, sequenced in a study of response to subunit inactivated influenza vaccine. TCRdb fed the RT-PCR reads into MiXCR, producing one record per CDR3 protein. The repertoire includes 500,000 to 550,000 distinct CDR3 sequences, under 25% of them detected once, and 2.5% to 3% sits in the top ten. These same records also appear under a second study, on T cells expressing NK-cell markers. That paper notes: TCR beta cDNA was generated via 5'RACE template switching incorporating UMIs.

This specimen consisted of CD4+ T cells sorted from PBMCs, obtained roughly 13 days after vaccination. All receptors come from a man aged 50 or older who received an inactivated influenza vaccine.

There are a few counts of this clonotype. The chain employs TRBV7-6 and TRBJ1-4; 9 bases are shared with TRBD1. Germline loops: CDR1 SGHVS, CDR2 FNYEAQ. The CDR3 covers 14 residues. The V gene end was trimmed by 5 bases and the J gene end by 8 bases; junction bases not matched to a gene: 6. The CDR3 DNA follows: TGTGCCAGCAGCACGGGACAGGGTTTAGAAAAACTGTTTTTT. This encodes CASSTGQGLEKLFF.

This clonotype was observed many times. The CDR3 here is CASSLDGAYSQPQHF. CDR3 sequence (DNA): TGTGCCAGCAGCTTAGATGGGGCCTACAGTCAGCCCCAGCATTTT. The gene calls are TRBV11-2 and TRBJ1-5; TRBD1 might be the D (5 bases). Looked up from germline, CDR1 is SGHAT and CDR2 is FQNNGV. The germline V and J ends were trimmed by 0 bases and 6 bases, with 12 bases remaining between them. CDR3 length: 15 amino acids.

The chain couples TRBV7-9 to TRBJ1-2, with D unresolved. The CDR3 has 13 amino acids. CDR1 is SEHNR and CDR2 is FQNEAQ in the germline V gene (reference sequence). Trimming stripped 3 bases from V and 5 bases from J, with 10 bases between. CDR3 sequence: CASSFVTSYGYTF. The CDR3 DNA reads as TGTGCCAGCAGCTTTGTGACTTCTTATGGCTACACCTTC.

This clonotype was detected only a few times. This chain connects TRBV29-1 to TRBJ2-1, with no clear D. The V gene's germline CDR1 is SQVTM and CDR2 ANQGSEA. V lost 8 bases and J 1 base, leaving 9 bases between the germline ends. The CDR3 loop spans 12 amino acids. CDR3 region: CSIRASYNEQFF. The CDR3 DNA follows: TGCAGCATCCGGGCTTCCTACAATGAGCAGTTCTTC.

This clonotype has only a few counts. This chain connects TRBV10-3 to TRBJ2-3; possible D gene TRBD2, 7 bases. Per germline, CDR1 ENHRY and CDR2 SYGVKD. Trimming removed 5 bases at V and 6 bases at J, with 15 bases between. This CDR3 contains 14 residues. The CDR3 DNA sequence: TGTGCCATCAGTAACTACGGGGGGCCCGATACGCAGTATTTT. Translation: CAISNYGGPDTQYF.

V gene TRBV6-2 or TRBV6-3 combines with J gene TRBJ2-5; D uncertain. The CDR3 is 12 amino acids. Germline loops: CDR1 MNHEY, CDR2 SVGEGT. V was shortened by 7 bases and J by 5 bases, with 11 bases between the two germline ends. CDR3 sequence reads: CASTRPRETQYF. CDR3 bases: TGTGCCAGCACCCGCCCCCGCGAGACCCAGTACTTC.

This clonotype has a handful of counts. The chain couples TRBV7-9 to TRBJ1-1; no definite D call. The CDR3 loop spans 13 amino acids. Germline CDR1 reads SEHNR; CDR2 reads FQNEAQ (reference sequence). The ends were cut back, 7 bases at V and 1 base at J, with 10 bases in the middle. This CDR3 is CASTPLSNTEAFF. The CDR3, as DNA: TGTGCCAGCACCCCCTTGTCGAACACTGAAGCTTTCTTT.

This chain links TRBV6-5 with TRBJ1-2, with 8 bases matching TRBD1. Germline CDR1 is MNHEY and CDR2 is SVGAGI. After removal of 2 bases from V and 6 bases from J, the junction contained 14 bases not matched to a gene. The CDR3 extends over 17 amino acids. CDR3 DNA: TGTGCCAGCAGTTACAACAACAGGGGGAGTCTTGGGGATGGCTACACCTTC. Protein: CASSYNNRGSLGDGYTF.

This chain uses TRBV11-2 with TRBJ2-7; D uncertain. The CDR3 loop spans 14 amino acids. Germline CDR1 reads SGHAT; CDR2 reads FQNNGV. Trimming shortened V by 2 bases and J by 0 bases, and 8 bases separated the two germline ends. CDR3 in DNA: TGTGCCAGCAGCTTATCGGTGAGCTCCTACGAGCAGTACTTC. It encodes CASSLSVSSYEQYF.

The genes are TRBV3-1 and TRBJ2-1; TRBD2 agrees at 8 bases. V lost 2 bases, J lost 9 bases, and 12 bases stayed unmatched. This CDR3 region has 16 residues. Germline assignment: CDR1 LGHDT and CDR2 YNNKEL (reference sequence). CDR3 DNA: TGTGCCAGCAGCCAACAGGGTGGACTAGCAGTAGTTGAGCAGTTCTTC. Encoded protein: CASSQQGGLAVVEQFF.

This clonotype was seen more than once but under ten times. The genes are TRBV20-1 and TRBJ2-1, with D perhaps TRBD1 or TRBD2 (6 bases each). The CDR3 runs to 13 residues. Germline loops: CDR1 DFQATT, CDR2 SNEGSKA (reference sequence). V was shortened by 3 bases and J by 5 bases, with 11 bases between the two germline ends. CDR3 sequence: CSARRGANNEQFF. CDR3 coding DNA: TGCAGTGCTAGGAGGGGGGCGAACAATGAGCAGTTCTTC.

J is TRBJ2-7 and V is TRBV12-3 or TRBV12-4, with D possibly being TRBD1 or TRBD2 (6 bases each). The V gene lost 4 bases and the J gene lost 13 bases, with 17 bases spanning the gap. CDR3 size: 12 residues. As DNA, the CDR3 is TGTGCCAGCAGTTCCCAGGGTAGGGGGACTTACTTC. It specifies CASSSQGRGTYF.

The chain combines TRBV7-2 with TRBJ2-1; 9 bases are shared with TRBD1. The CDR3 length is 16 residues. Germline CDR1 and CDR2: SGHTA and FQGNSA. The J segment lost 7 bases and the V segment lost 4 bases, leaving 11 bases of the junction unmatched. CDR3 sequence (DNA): TGTGCCAGCAGCTGGACCGGGACAGGGATATCAAATGAGCAGTTCTTC. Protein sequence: CASSWTGTGISNEQFF.

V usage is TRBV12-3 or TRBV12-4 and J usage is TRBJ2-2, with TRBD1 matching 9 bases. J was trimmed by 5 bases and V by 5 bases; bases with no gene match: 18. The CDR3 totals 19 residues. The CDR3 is CASSPGTGWELKDTGELFF. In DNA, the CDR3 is TGTGCCAGCAGTCCTGGGACAGGGTGGGAATTGAAAGATACCGGGGAGCTGTTTTTT.

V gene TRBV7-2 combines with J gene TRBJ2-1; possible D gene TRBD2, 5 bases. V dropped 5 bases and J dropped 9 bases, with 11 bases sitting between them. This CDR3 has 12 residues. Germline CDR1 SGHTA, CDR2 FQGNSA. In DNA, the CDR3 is TGTGCCAGCAGCCGAATGGAGGTTGAGCAGTTCTTC. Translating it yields CASSRMEVEQFF.

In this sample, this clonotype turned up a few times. Written as DNA, the CDR3 is TGTGCCAGCAGTTACTCGATTGGTCAGATATTAACCGGGGAGCTGTTTTTT. Amino acid sequence: CASSYSIGQILTGELFF. The V call is TRBV6-2 or TRBV6-3, the J call TRBJ2-2; no definite D call. V lost 0 bases to trimming and J lost 5 bases, with 16 bases between them. Germline CDR1 and CDR2: MNHEY and SVGEGT. The CDR3 totals 17 residues.

The CDR3 loop is CASSSQGSSTDTQYF. CDR3 sequence (DNA): TGTGCCAGCAGTTCACAGGGCTCCAGCACAGATACGCAGTATTTT. The chain employs TRBV2 and TRBJ2-3, with TRBD1 as a possible D gene (6 bases). The CDR3 totals 15 residues. Germline V gene data show CDR1 as SNHLY and CDR2 as FYNNEI. Trimming took off 5 bases at V and 0 bases at J, with 12 bases between the two ends.

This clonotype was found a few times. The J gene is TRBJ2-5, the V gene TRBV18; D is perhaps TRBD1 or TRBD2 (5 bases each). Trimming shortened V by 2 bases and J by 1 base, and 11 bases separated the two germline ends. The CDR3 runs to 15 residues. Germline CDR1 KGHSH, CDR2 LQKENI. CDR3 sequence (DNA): TGTGCCAGCTCACCAAGGGACGGAACCCAAGAGACCCAGTACTTC. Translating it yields CASSPRDGTQETQYF.